The following is a T cell receptor (beta chain) sequence with its context. V lost 7 bases and J lost 1, with 21 bases in between. Germline CDR1 SNHLY, CDR2 FYNNEI. The CDR3 runs 17 residues. This sample stems from a study of OX40 agonist ivuxolimab in advanced cancers. Using immunoSEQ multiplex PCR, the repertoire was profiled, and TCRdb retains in-frame clones only, with some absent. The table shows 65,000 to 90,000 clones, with about 92% occurring only once. Sample: CD4+ or CD8+ T cells sorted from blood, taken in a trial of the OX40 agonist ivuxolimab. The clonotype originates from an adult with an advanced solid tumor such as melanoma, head and neck, liver or kidney cancer. V usage is TRBV2 and J usage is TRBJ2-3; possibly TRBD1 or TRBD2 for D (5 bases each). The CDR3 loop is CASTRLSWGLGTDTQYF. CDR3 nucleotides: TGTGCCAGCACCCGCCTAAGTTGGGGGTTGGGCACAGATACGCAGTATTTT.